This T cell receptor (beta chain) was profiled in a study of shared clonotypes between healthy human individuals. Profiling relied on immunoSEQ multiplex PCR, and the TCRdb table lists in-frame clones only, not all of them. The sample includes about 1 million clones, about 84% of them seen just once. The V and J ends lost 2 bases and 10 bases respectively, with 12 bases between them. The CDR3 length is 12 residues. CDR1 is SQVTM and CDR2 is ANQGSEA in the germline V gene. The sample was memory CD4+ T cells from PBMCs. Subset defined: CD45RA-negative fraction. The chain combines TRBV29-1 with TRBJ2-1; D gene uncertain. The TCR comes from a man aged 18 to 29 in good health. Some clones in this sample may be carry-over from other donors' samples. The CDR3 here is CSVESLTSEQFF. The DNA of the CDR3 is TGCAGCGTTGAATCGCTGACCTCGGAGCAGTTCTTC.